These T cell receptor beta chains were read from a single sample in a study of T cells in Graves' hyperthyroidism and ophthalmopathy. TCRdb called the multiplex PCR reads again in MiXCR, with one record for every CDR3 protein. The sample lists about 460,000 distinct CDR3 sequences, about 22% occurring once. The material sequenced was blood. The origin of the receptors is a woman in her sixties or seventies with Graves' ophthalmopathy. CDR3s include the opening cysteine and the closing phenylalanine or tryptophan. Each record gives: V gene, D gene, J gene, clone size, CDR3 DNA, CDR3 protein. The D gene is left open where the match is weak. Rows may omit the clone size; those that give it use once, few, many or a size class.

TRBV5-1,-,TRBJ1-1,few,TGCGCCAGCAGCCTGAATAACAGGGACACTGAAGCTTTCTTT,CASSLNNRDTEAFF
TRBV6-1,-,TRBJ1-2,-,TGTGCCAGCAGCACGGCCCAGAAAGGCTACACCTTC,CASSTAQKGYTF
TRBV24-1,TRBD2,TRBJ2-1,-,TGTGCCACCAGTGATTCGGGGGGGGACAATGAGCAGTTCTTC,CATSDSGGDNEQFF
TRBV5-1,-,TRBJ2-1,-,TGCGCCAGCAGCTACAATGGGGTTAGAAATGAGCAGTTCTTC,CASSYNGVRNEQFF
TRBV7-9,-,TRBJ2-4,-,TGTGCCAGCAGCGCGTTGGGGCAGGGCCCCAAGTTCGACATTCAGTACTTC,CASSALGQGPKFDIQYF
TRBV2,TRBD2,TRBJ2-1,many,TGTGCCAGCAGTGAAGTTGGATGGGGACTAGCGGGGCTTGGGGATGGGCAGTTCTTC,CASSEVGWGLAGLGDGQFF
TRBV6-1,-,TRBJ2-1,-,TGTGCCAGCAGTCGGACTTTACCCCACAATGAGCAGTTCTTC,CASSRTLPHNEQFF
TRBV5-1,-,TRBJ1-1,-,TGCGCCAGCAGCTTGGATGGGGTGGCAGGGTCGAACACTGAAGCTTTCTTT,CASSLDGVAGSNTEAFF
TRBV11-2,TRBD1,TRBJ2-7,few,TGTGCCAGCAGCTTCGGGGTGACAGGGACGCTCGAGCAGTACTTC,CASSFGVTGTLEQYF
TRBV18,-,TRBJ1-2,few,TGTGCCAGCTCAACACAGGCGACGGACTATGGCTACACCTTC,CASSTQATDYGYTF
TRBV28,-,TRBJ2-7,many,TGTGCCAGCAGTTTAGTCAGGGGACACGAGCAGTACTTC,CASSLVRGHEQYF
TRBV29-1,-,TRBJ1-2,-,TGCAGCGGTACCACAGGGTTGGGCGGCTACACCTTC,CSGTTGLGGYTF
TRBV5-1,TRBD1,TRBJ1-1,few,TGCGCCAGCAGCTTGAGGGACAGATACACTGAAGCTTTCTTT,CASSLRDRYTEAFF
TRBV5-5,-,TRBJ2-7,-,TGTGCCAGCAGCTTGATTTTAGTAGGTTACGAGCAGTGCTTC,CASSLILVGYEQCF
TRBV28,-,TRBJ2-7,many,TGTGCCAGCCATCCGGCCGGGAGCTCCTACGAGCAGTACTTC,CASHPAGSSYEQYF
TRBV7-2,-,TRBJ2-2,many,TGTGCCAGCAGCTTTGGCGGCTCCAGGTCTAACACCGGGGAGCTGTTTTTT,CASSFGGSRSNTGELFF
TRBV2,TRBD2,TRBJ2-1,many,TGTGCCAGCAGAATTGGACTAGCGGGAGATGAGCAGTTCTTC,CASRIGLAGDEQFF
TRBV12-3/TRBV12-4,-,TRBJ2-1,many,TGTGCCAGCAGAGACCGGGGGTACAATGAGCAGTTCTTC,CASRDRGYNEQFF
TRBV27,TRBD2,TRBJ2-1,-,TGTGCCAGCAGTAATCGACTAGCGGGAGCAGGTGAGCAGTTCTTC,CASSNRLAGAGEQFF
TRBV12-3/TRBV12-4,-,TRBJ1-6,many,TGTGCCAGCAGTTTAAAGGGGAATTCACCCCTCCACTTT,CASSLKGNSPLHF
TRBV2,TRBD2,TRBJ2-1,many,TGTGCCAGCAGTGATGGACACCTTAGGGCTACTAGCGGGAGACCCTACAATGAGCAGTTCTTC,CASSDGHLRATSGRPYNEQFF
TRBV27,-,TRBJ2-3,-,TGTGCCAGCAGTTTAATGGGCACAGATACGCAGTATTTT,CASSLMGTDTQYF
TRBV6-1,-,TRBJ1-5,many,TGTGCCAGCAGTGTCCATACAGGGAGGATCAATCAGCCCCAGCATTTT,CASSVHTGRINQPQHF
TRBV14,TRBD1,TRBJ2-7,-,TGTGCCAGCAGCCAAGGCGGATCGGGACAGGCGAGCGAGCAGTACTTC,CASSQGGSGQASEQYF
TRBV6-1,TRBD1,TRBJ2-7,-,TGTACCAGCACCCAGGGGGTTGCCTACGAGCAGTACTTC,CTSTQGVAYEQYF
TRBV28,TRBD2,TRBJ2-1,-,TGTGCCAGCAGTCCCCCCCCGGGGGGACCCCATGAGCAGTTCTTC,CASSPPPGGPHEQFF
TRBV6-2/TRBV6-3,-,TRBJ2-3,-,TGCGCCAGCAGTGCCCGAACAGATACGCAGTATTTT,CASSARTDTQYF
TRBV11-2,-,TRBJ2-7,many,TGTGCCAGCAGCTCAGGAACAGGGATGAGTAGCTACGAGCAGTACTTC,CASSSGTGMSSYEQYF
TRBV12-3/TRBV12-4,-,TRBJ1-1,-,TGTGCCAGCAGTTTAACCAGGGGAAGGAACACTGAAGCTTTCTTT,CASSLTRGRNTEAFF
TRBV20-1,-,TRBJ2-3,-,TGCAGTGCCCCTGTCCCGGGACTCCTAACGCAGTATTTT,CSAPVPGLLTQYF
TRBV19,-,TRBJ1-2,once,TGTGCCAGTATCAGCGCGGGGGCTCACTATGGCTACACCTTC,CASISAGAHYGYTF
TRBV5-6,-,TRBJ2-5,few,TGTGCCAGCAGCTTTATTAGCTCGGGACTTCTTGAGACCCAGTACTTC,CASSFISSGLLETQYF
TRBV12-3/TRBV12-4,TRBD2,TRBJ2-2,few,TGTGCCAGCAGCACCTCGGGAGGGAACACCGGGGAGCTGTTTTTT,CASSTSGGNTGELFF
TRBV6-1,-,TRBJ1-1,many,TGTGCCAGCAGACACCTAGGCCGGGGTCTGAACACTGAAGCTTTCTTT,CASRHLGRGLNTEAFF
TRBV3-1,-,TRBJ1-6,few,TGTGCCAGCAGCCCCGGAGGTGGGGGCAGGGCTTCACCCCTCCACTTT,CASSPGGGGRASPLHF
TRBV10-3,TRBD2,TRBJ2-7,few,TGTGCCATCAGCGCTACTAGCGGCAACTACGAGCAGTACTTC,CAISATSGNYEQYF
TRBV27,-,TRBJ2-1,-,TGTGCCAGCAGTTTACCTAGACTCAATGAGCAGTTCTTC,CASSLPRLNEQFF
TRBV10-3,TRBD2,TRBJ2-7,few,TGTGCCATCAGTGAGTCGGGCGGGAGGGGCGAGCAGTACTTC,CAISESGGRGEQYF
TRBV19,-,TRBJ1-1,few,TGTGCCAGTAGTATAGCCGGCCTCATGAACACTGAAGCTTTCTTT,CASSIAGLMNTEAFF
TRBV12-3/TRBV12-4,-,TRBJ2-1,many,TGTGCCAGCAGTTTTTTTCTTCCCGGGACCGATGAGCAGTTCTTC,CASSFFLPGTDEQFF
TRBV11-2,-,TRBJ1-2,many,TGTGCCAGCAGCCAGAGTCAGGGGCGAAACTATGGCTACACCTTC,CASSQSQGRNYGYTF
TRBV10-3,-,TRBJ1-1,-,TGTGCCATCAGTGAGAAGGTCTACACTGAAGCTTTCTTT,CAISEKVYTEAFF
TRBV20-1,-,TRBJ1-3,few,TGCAGTGCCCCTGGGGCTGGAAACACCATATATTTT,CSAPGAGNTIYF
TRBV7-8,-,TRBJ2-5,few,TGTGCCAGCAGCTTAGCGCAGGCGGAGACCCAGTACTTC,CASSLAQAETQYF
TRBV20-1,-,TRBJ2-5,few,TGCAGTGCTCGGAGGGGGGGGGTCCAAGAGACCCAGTACTTC,CSARRGGVQETQYF
TRBV29-1,-,TRBJ2-7,few,TGCAGCGTTGAAGAAACGGGTTACGAGCAGTACTTC,CSVEETGYEQYF
TRBV4-1,-,TRBJ2-1,-,TGCGCCAGCAGTCCAGGGGGGCGATTCTCCTACAATGAGCAGTTCTTC,CASSPGGRFSYNEQFF
TRBV5-1,TRBD2,TRBJ2-1,few,TGCGCTTCCACCCCCGGCGGGAGCTCCTACAATGAGCAGTTCTTC,CASTPGGSSYNEQFF
TRBV20-1,-,TRBJ1-5,-,TGCAGTGCTAGAGATCAACAGCCTGATTCGCCCCAGCATTTT,CSARDQQPDSPQHF
TRBV20-1,-,TRBJ2-7,-,TGCAGTGCTAGTAAAGGGAATGGTGAGCAGTACTTC,CSASKGNGEQYF
TRBV12-5,-,TRBJ2-1,few,TGTGCTAGTGGTTTGGGACTCAGCTCCTACAATGAGCAGTTCTTC,CASGLGLSSYNEQFF
TRBV7-3,TRBD2,TRBJ2-1,-,TGTGCCAGCAGCTTGGACGGGAGGCGAAGTGAGCAGTTCTTC,CASSLDGRRSEQFF
TRBV5-1,TRBD1,TRBJ1-1,-,TGCGCCAGCAGCCCGCAAACAGGGGATGCGAACACTGAAGCTTTCTTT,CASSPQTGDANTEAFF
TRBV20-1,-,TRBJ2-3,-,TGCAGTGCTTTTAGCAGCACAGATACGCAGTATTTT,CSAFSSTDTQYF